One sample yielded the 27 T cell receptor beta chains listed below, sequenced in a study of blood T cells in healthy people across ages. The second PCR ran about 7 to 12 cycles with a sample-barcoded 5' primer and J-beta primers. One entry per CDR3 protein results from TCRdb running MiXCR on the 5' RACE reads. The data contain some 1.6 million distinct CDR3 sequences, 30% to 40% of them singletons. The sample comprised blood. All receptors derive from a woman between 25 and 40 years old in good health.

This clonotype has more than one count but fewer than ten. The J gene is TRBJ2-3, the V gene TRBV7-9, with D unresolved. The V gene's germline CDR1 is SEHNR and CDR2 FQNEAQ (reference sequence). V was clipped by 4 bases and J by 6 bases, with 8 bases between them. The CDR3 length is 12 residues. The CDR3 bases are TGTGCCAGCAGCTCTGATCAGGATACGCAGTATTTT. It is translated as CASSSDQDTQYF.

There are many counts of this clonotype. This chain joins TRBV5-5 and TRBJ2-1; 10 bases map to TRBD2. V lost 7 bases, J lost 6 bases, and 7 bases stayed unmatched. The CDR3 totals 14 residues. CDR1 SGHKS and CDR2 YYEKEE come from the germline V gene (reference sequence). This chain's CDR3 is CASAPASGSNEQFF. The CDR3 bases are TGTGCCAGCGCCCCCGCTAGCGGGAGCAATGAGCAGTTCTTC.

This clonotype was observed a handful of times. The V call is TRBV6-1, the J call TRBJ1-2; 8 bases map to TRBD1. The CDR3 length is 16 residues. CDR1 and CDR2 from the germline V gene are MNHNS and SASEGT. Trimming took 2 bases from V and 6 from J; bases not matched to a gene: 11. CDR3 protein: CASSEYVWTGQDGYTF. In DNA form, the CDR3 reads TGTGCCAGCAGTGAATACGTCTGGACAGGGCAGGATGGCTACACCTTC.

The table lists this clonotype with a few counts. This chain's CDR3 is CASSSQGVPDNEQFF. In DNA, the CDR3 is TGTGCCAGCAGCTCACAGGGGGTACCGGACAATGAGCAGTTCTTC. V usage is TRBV7-8 and J usage is TRBJ2-1, with 8 bases that match TRBD1. This CDR3 has 15 amino acids. Trimming cost V 4 bases and J 5 bases; bases outside gene matches: 7. Germline CDR1 SGHVS, CDR2 FQNEAQ.

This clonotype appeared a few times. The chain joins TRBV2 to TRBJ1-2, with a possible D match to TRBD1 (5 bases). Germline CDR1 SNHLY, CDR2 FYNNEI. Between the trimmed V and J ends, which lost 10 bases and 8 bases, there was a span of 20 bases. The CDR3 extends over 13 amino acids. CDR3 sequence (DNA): TGTGCCACCGCGGGGCTGTCAAATGCCGGCTACACCTTC. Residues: CATAGLSNAGYTF. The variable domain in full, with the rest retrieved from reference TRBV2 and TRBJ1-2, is EPEVTQTPSHQVTQMGQEVILRCVPISNHLYFYWYRQILGQKVEFLVSFYNNEISEKSEIFDDQFSVERPDGSNFTLKIRSTKLEDSAMYFCATAGLSNAGYTFGSGTRLTVV.

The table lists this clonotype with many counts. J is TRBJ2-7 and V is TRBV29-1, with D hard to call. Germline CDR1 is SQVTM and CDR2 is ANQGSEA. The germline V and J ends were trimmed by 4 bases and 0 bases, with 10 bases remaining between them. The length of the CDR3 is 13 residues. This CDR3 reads CSVGLVSSYEQYF. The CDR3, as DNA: TGCAGCGTTGGACTGGTAAGCTCCTACGAGCAGTACTTC.

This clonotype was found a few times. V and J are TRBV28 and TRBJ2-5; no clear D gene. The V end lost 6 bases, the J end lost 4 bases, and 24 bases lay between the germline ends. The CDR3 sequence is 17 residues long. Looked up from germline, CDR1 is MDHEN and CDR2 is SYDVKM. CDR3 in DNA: TGTGCCAGCAGCAACTTCCTGAGTGCCCCACCGCCAGAGACCCAGTACTTC. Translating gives CASSNFLSAPPPETQYF.

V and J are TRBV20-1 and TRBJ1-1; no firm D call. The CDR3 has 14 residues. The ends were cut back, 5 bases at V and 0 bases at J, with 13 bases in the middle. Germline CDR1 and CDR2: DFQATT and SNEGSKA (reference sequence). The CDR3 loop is CSALTPGLNTEAFF. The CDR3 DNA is TGCAGTGCTTTAACTCCGGGTTTGAACACTGAAGCTTTCTTT.

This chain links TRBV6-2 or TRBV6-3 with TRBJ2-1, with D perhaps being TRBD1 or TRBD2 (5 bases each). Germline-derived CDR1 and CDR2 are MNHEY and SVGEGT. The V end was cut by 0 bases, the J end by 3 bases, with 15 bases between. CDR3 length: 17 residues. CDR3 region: CASSYSGASGFYNEQFF. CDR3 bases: TGTGCCAGCAGTTACTCCGGGGCGAGCGGCTTCTACAATGAGCAGTTCTTC.

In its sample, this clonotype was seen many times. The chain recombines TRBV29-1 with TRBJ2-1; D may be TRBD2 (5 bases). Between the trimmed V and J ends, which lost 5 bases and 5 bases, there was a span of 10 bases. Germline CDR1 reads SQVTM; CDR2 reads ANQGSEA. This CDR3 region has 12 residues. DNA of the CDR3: TGCAGCGTTCAGGACTGGGACAATGAGCAGTTCTTC. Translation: CSVQDWDNEQFF.

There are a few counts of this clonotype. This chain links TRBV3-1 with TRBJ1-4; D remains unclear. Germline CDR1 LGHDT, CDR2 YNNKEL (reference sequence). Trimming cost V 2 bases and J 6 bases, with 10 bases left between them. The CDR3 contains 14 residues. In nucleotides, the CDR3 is TGTGCCAGCAGCCAATGGTCCCCGGATGAAAAACTGTTTTTT. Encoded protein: CASSQWSPDEKLFF.

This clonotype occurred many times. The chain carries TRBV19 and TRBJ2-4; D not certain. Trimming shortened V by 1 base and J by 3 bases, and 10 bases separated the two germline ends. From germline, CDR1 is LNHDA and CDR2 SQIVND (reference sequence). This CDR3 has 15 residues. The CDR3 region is CASSIAAADKNIQYF. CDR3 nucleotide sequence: TGTGCCAGTAGTATAGCGGCGGCAGACAAAAACATTCAGTACTTC.

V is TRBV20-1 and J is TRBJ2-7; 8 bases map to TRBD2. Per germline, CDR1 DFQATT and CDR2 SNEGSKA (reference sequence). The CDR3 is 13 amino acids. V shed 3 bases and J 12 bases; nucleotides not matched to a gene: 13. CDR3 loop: CSASGGVQETRYF. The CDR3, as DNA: TGCAGTGCTAGCGGGGGGGTCCAAGAGACCCGGTACTTC.

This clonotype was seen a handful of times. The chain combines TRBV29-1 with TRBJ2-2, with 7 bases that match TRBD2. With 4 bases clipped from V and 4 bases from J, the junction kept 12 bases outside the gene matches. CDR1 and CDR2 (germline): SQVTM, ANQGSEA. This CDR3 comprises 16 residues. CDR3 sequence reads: CSVAGLRGESTGELFF. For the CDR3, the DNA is TGCAGCGTTGCGGGCCTCCGGGGGGAAAGCACCGGGGAGCTGTTTTTT.

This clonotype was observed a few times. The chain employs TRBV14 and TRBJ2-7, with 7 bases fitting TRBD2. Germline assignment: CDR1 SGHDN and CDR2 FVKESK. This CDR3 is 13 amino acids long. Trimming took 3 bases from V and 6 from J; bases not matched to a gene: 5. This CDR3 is CASSQGLSIEQYF. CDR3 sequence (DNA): TGTGCCAGCAGCCAGGGACTATCGATCGAGCAGTACTTC. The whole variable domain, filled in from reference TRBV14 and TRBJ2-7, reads EAGVTQFPSHSVIEKGQTVTLRCDPISGHDNLYWYRRVMGKEIKFLLHFVKESKQDESGMPNNRFLAERTGGTYSTLKVQPAELEDSGVYFCASSQGLSIEQYFGPGTRLTVT.

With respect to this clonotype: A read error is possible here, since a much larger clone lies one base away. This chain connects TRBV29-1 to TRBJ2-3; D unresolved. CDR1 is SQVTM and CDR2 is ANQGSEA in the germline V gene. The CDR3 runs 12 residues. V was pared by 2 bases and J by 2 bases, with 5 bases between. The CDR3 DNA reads TGCAGCGTTGAAAGGGTCACAGATACGCAGTATTTT. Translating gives CSVERVTDTQYF.

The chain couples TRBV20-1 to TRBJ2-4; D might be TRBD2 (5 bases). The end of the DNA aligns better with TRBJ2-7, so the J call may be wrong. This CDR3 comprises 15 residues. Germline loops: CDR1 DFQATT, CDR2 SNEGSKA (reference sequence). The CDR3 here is CSVKSLGASGNEQYF. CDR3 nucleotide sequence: TGCAGTGTCAAATCCCTTGGTGCAAGCGGTAACGAGCAGTACTTC.

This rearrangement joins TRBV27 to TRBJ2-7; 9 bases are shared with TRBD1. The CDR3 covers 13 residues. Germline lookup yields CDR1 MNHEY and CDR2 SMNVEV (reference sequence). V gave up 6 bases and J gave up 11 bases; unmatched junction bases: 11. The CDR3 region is CASRPGQGFFKYF. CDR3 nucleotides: TGTGCCAGCAGACCGGGACAGGGATTTTTTAAGTACTTC.

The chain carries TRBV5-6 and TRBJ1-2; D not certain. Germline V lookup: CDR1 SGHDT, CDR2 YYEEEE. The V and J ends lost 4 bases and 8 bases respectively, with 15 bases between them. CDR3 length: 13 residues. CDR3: CASSPGYQRGYTF. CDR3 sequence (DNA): TGTGCCAGCAGCCCCGGGTATCAGAGGGGCTACACCTTC.

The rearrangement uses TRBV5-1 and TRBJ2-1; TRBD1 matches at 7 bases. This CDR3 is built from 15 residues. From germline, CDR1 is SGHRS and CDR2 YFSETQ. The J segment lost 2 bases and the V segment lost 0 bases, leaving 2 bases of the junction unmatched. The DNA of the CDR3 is TGCGCCAGCAGCTTGGTGGGACAGACCTACAATGAGCAGTTCTTC. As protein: CASSLVGQTYNEQFF.

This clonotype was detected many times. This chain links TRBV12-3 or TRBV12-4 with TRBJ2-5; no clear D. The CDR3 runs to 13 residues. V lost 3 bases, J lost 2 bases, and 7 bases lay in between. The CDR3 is CASSFAVQETQYF. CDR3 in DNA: TGTGCCAGCAGTTTTGCGGTTCAAGAGACCCAGTACTTC.

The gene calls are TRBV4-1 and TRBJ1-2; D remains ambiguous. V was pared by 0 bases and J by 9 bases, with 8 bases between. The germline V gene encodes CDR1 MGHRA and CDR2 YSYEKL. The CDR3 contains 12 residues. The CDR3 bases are TGCGCCAGCAGCCAAGATCTGGGTAGCTACACCTTC. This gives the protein CASSQDLGSYTF.

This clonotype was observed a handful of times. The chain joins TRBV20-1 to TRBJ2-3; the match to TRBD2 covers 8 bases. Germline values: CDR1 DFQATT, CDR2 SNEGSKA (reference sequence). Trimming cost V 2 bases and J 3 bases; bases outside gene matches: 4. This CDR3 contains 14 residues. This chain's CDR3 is CSARSGGRTDTQYF. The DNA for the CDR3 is TGCAGTGCTAGATCGGGCGGGAGGACAGATACGCAGTATTTT.

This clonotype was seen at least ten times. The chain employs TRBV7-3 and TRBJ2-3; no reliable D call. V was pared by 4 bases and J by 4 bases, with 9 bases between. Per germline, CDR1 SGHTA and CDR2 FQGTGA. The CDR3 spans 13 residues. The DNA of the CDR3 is TGTGCCAGCAGCTCGCCTTTTGCAGATACGCAGTATTTT. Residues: CASSSPFADTQYF.

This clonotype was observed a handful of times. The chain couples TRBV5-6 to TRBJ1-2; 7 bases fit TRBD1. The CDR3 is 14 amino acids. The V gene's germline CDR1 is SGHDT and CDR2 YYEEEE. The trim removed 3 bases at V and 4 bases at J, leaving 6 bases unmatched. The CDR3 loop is CASSSLGQSYGYTF. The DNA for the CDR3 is TGTGCCAGCAGCTCCCTGGGACAGTCCTATGGCTACACCTTC.

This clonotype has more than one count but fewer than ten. CDR3 loop: CSARYGEKLFF. The CDR3 DNA reads TGCAGTGCTAGATACGGAGAAAAACTGTTTTTT. The chain combines TRBV20-1 with TRBJ1-4; D not certain. V shed 2 bases and J shed 8 bases, with 6 bases lying between them. Looked up from germline, CDR1 is DFQATT and CDR2 is SNEGSKA (reference sequence). This CDR3 is 11 amino acids long.

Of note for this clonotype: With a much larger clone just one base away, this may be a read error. The CDR3 DNA reads TGCAATGCTAGAGGGATTGGGGATACGCAGTATTTT. It specifies CNARGIGDTQYF. The chain employs TRBV20-1 and TRBJ2-3; tentative D call: TRBD2 (5 bases). Looked up from germline, CDR1 is DFQATT and CDR2 is SNEGSKA (reference sequence). There are 12 residues in the CDR3.